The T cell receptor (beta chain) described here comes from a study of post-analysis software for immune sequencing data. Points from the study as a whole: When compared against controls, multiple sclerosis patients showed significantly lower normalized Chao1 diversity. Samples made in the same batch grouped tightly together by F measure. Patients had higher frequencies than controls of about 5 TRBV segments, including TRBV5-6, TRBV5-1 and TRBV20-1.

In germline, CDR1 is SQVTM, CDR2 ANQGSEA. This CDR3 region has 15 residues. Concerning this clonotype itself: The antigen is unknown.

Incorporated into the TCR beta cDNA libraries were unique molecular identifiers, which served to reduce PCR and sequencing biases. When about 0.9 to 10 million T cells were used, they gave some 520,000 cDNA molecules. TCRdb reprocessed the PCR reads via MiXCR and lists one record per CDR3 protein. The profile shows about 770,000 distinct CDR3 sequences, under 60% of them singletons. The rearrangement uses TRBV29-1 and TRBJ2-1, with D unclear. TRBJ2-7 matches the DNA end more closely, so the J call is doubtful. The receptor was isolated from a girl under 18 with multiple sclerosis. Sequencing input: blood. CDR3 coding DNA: TGCAGCGTTGAAAATTTGCTTAGCTCCTACAATGAGCAGTACTTC. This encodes CSVENLLSSYNEQYF.